The text below deals with one T cell receptor (beta chain). Looked up from germline, CDR1 is MDHEN and CDR2 is SYDVKM. V lost 4 bases to trimming and J lost 5 bases, with 18 bases between them. The CDR3 has 16 amino acids. Donors were ostensibly healthy at sampling, although undocumented immune exposures were probable. The record originates from a study of cytomegalovirus exposure and HLA in healthy donors. The wider study: From 190 million or so T cells, an earlier analysis saw some 120 million unique TCR beta sequences.

The primer mix had 60 Vbeta and 13 Jbeta primers. The assay was immunoSEQ multiplex PCR, and TCRdb's table has in-frame clones only and misses some. The sample comprises 100,000 to 150,000 clones, around four fifths of which are singletons, and roughly 3.5% rests with the top ten. The V call is TRBV28, the J call TRBJ1-5, with D maybe TRBD1 (6 bases). The sequenced material came from PBMCs. The receptor was isolated from a woman aged 35 to 49 in good health and CMV-seropositive. The chain's CDR3 is CASSSGAWYFDQPQHF. CDR3 nucleotides: TGTGCCAGCAGTTCAGGGGCCTGGTACTTTGATCAGCCCCAGCATTTT.